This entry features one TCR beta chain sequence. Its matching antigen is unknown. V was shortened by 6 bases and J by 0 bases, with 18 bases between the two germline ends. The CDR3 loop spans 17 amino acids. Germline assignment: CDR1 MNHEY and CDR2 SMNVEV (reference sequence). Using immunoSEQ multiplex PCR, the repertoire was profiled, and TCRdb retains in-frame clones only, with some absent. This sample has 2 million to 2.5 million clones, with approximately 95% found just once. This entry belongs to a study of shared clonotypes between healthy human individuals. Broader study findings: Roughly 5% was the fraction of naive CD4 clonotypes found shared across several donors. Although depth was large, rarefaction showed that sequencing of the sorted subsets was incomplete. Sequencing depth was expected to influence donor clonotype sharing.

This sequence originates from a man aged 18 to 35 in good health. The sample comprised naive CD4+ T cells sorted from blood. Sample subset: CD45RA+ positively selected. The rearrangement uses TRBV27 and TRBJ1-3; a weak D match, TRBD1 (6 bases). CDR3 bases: TGTGCCAGCAGCTCCAGAACAGGGCTCTCCTCTGGAAACACCATATATTTT. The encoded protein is CASSSRTGLSSGNTIYF.